The present entry profiles one TCR beta chain with its context. The source of the sample is a study of cytomegalovirus exposure and HLA in healthy donors. A multiplex PCR was run with 60 Vbeta primers and 13 Jbeta primers. The assay was immunoSEQ multiplex PCR, and TCRdb's table has in-frame clones only and misses some. There are fewer than 250,000 clones in the sample; under 85% occur only once, and 1.6% lies in the top ten. With V trimmed by 2 bases and J by 7 bases, 14 bases remained unmatched. In germline, CDR1 is SGHVS, CDR2 FQNEAQ. There are 18 residues in the CDR3. Sequencing used PBMCs. The origin of this receptor is a young woman in good health and CMV-seronegative. The chain carries TRBV7-8 and TRBJ2-2; TRBD1 matches 9 bases. CDR3 sequence (DNA): TGTGCCAGCAGCTTATTGAAACCCGACAGGGGGTTCGTCGGGGAGCTGTTTTTT. Its protein product is CASSLLKPDRGFVGELFF.